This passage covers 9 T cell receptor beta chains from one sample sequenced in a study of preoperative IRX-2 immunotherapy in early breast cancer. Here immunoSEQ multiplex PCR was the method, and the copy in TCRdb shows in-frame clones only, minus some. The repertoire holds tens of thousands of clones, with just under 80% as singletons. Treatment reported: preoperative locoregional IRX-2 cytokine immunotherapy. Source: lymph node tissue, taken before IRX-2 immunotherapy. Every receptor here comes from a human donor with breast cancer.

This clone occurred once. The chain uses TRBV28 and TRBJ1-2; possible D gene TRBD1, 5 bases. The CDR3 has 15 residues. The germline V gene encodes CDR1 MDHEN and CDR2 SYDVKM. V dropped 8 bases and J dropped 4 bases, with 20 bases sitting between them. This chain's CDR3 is CASGQPLRGLYGYTF. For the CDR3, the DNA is TGTGCCAGCGGTCAACCCCTCCGGGGACTCTATGGCTACACCTTC.

The CDR3 protein is CASSQVLGASNTGELFF. The DNA of the CDR3 is TGTGCCAGCAGCCAAGTCCTGGGGGCCTCGAACACCGGGGAGCTGTTTTTT. The chain has TRBV14 and TRBJ2-2; possibly TRBD1 for D (6 bases). Germline lookup yields CDR1 SGHDN and CDR2 FVKESK. V was pared by 1 base and J by 0 bases, with 12 bases between. The CDR3 has 17 residues.

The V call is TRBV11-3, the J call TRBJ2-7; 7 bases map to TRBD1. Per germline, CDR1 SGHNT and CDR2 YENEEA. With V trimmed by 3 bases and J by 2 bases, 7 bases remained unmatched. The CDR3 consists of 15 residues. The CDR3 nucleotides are TGTGCCAGCAGCTTGGACCCCGGGACAGCCTACGAGCAGTACTTC. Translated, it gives CASSLDPGTAYEQYF. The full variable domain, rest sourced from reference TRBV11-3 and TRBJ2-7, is EAGVVQSPRYKIIEKKQPVAFWCNPISGHNTLYWYLQNLGQGPELLIRYENEEAVDDSQLPKDRFSAERLKGVDSTLKIQPAELGDSAVYLCASSLDPGTAYEQYFGPGTRLTVT.

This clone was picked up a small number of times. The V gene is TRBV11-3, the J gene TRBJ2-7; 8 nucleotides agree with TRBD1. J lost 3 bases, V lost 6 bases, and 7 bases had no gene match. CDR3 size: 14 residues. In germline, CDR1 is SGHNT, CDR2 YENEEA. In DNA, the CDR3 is TGTGCCAGCAGTCCCGGGACAGGTATCTACGAGCAGTACTTC. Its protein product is CASSPGTGIYEQYF. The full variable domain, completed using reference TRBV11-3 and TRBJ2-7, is EAGVVQSPRYKIIEKKQPVAFWCNPISGHNTLYWYLQNLGQGPELLIRYENEEAVDDSQLPKDRFSAERLKGVDSTLKIQPAELGDSAVYLCASSPGTGIYEQYFGPGTRLTVT.

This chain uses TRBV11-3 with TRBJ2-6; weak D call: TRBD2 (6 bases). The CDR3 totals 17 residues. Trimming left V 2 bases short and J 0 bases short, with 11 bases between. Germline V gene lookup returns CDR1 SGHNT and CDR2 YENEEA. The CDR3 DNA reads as TGTGCCAGCAGCTTAAGGGGAGGTGGCTCTGGGGCCAACGTCCTGACTTTC. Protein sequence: CASSLRGGGSGANVLTF. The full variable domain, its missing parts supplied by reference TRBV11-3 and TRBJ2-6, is EAGVVQSPRYKIIEKKQPVAFWCNPISGHNTLYWYLQNLGQGPELLIRYENEEAVDDSQLPKDRFSAERLKGVDSTLKIQPAELGDSAVYLCASSLRGGGSGANVLTFGAGSRLTVL.

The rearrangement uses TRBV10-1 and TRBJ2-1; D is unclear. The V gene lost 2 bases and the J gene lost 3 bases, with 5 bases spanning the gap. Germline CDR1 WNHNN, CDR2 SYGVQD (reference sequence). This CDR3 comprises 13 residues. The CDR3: CASSEGDYNEQFF. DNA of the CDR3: TGCGCCAGCAGTGAGGGGGACTACAATGAGCAGTTCTTC.

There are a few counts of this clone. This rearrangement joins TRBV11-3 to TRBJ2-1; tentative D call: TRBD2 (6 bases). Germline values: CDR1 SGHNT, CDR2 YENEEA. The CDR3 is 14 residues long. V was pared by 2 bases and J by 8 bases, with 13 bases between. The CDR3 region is CASSLRLVRDEQFF. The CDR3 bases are TGTGCCAGCAGCTTACGACTAGTGCGAGATGAGCAGTTCTTC. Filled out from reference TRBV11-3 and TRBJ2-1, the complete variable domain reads EAGVVQSPRYKIIEKKQPVAFWCNPISGHNTLYWYLQNLGQGPELLIRYENEEAVDDSQLPKDRFSAERLKGVDSTLKIQPAELGDSAVYLCASSLRLVRDEQFFGPGTRLTVL.

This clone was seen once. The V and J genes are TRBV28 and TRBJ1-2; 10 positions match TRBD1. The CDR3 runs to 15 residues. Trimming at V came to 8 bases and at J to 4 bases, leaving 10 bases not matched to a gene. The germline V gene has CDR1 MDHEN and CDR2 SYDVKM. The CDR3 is CASHEGQGRTYGYTF. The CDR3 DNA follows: TGTGCCAGCCACGAGGGACAGGGGCGGACCTATGGCTACACCTTC.

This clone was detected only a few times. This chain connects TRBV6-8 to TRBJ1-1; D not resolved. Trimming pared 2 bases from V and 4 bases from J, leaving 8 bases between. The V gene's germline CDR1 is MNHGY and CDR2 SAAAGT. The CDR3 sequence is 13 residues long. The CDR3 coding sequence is TGTGCCAGCAGTTACGATGGAAGCACTGAAGCTTTCTTT. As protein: CASSYDGSTEAFF.